The entry below gives a single T cell receptor (beta chain) sequence along with its context. The method was immunoSEQ multiplex PCR; TCRdb's version includes in-frame clones alone and lacks a portion of them. The table lists about 36,000 clones, approximately 80% of them singletons. The sample originates from a study of somatic mutations in cytotoxic T cells in rheumatoid arthritis. Study-level background: Selected T-cell populations stained with V beta antibodies were isolated by flow sorting to nearly 100% purity; these included V beta1+ cells subjected to TCRB sequencing.

Unmatched junction bases numbered 11, after V lost 4 bases and J lost 1 base. This CDR3 comprises 16 residues. Germline CDR1 SGDLS, CDR2 YYNGEE. This clonotype originated in a man aged 35 to 55 in good health. The J gene is TRBJ2-7, the V gene TRBV9; 7 bases are a match to TRBD2. Specimen: CD8+ T cells sorted from blood. The CDR3 bases are TGTGCCAGCAGCTTCGATTCTAGGACTAGTTCCTACGAGCAGTACTTC. Translating it yields CASSFDSRTSSYEQYF.